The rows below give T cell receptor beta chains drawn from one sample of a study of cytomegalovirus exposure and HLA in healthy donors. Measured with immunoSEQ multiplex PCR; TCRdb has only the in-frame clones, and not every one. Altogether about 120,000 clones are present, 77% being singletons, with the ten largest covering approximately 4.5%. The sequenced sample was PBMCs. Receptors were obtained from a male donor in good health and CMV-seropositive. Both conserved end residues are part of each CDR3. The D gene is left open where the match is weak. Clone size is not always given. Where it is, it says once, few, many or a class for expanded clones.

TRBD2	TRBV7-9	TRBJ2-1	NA	TGTTCCAGCAGCTTAGGACTAGCGGGTAACAATGAGCAGTTCTTC	CSSSLGLAGNNEQFF
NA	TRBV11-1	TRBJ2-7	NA	TGTGCCAGCAGCCTACACAGCTCAGGGGAGTACGAGCAGTACTTC	CASSLHSSGEYEQYF
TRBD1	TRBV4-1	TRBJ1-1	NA	TGCGCCAGCAGCCAACCTGGACAGGCGACTGAAGCTTTCTTT	CASSQPGQATEAFF
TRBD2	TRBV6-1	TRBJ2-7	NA	TGTGCCAGCAGTGAAGGGGGTTTAGCGGGCTACGAGCAGTACTTC	CASSEGGLAGYEQYF
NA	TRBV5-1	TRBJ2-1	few	TGCGCCAGCAGCTTGTTTAGCGGATCCTACAATGAGCAGTTCTTC	CASSLFSGSYNEQFF
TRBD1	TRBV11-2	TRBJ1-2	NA	TGTGCCAGCAGCCCGGACAGGTCTAACTATGGCTACACCTTC	CASSPDRSNYGYTF
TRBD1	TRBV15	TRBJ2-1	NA	TGTGCCACCAGCAGAGATCAAGTGAGGGACAGATTTTACAATGAGCAGTTCTTC	CATSRDQVRDRFYNEQFF
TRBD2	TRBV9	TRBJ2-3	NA	TGTGCCAGCAGCTCCCTAGCGGGAGTGGGAGATACGCAGTATTTT	CASSSLAGVGDTQYF
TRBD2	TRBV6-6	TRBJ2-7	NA	TGTGCCAGCAGTTACGGGGGGGGATCCTACGAGCAGTACTTC	CASSYGGGSYEQYF
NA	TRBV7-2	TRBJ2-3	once	TGTGCCAGCAGCCCCCAGGGCGCAGATACGCAGTATTTT	CASSPQGADTQYF
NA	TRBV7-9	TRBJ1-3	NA	TGTGCCAGCAGGCCTATCACAGGCTCTGGAAACACCATATATTTT	CASRPITGSGNTIYF
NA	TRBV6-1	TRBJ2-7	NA	TGTGCCAGCAGCCAGGTCTTATCCTACGAGCAGTACTTC	CASSQVLSYEQYF
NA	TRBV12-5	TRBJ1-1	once	TGTGCTAGTGGTTTGGACGGTCCTGAAGCTTTCTTT	CASGLDGPEAFF
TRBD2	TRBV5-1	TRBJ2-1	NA	TGCGCCAGCAGCTTGGGGGGGAGGGGTAACAATGAGCAGTTCTTC	CASSLGGRGNNEQFF
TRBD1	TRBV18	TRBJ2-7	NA	TGTGCCAGCTCACCAGTTGGACAGGGGTCTCCTTGGGAGCAGTACTTC	CASSPVGQGSPWEQYF
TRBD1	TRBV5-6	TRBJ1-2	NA	TGTGCCAGCAGCTACAGGGGCTCGGGCTACACCTTC	CASSYRGSGYTF
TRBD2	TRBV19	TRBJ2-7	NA	TGTGCCAGTAGTATCCTAGCGGGAGGGCCAGGCGAGCAGTACTTC	CASSILAGGPGEQYF
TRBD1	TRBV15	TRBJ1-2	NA	TGTGCCACCAGCAGAGGGAGGGACAGCCGACTATATGGCTACACCTTC	CATSRGRDSRLYGYTF
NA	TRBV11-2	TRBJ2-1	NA	TGTGCCAGCAGCTTAGGGAGGAATGAGCAGTTCTTC	CASSLGRNEQFF
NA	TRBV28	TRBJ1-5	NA	TGTGCCAGCAGTCCTGACTGGGGCAATCAGCCCCAGCATTTT	CASSPDWGNQPQHF
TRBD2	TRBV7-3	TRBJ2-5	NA	TGTGCCAGCAGCTGGGCTAGCGGAGCGCAAGAGACCCAGTACTTC	CASSWASGAQETQYF
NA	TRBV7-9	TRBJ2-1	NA	TGTGCCAGCAGCTTCGGCGGGTCCGACAATGAGCAGTTCTTC	CASSFGGSDNEQFF
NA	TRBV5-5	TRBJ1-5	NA	TGTGCCAGCAGCTTGGGGAGGGAGCAGCCCCAGCATTTT	CASSLGREQPQHF
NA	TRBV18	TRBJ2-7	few	TGTGCCAGCGTGAACAGGGACGAGCAGTACTTC	CASVNRDEQYF
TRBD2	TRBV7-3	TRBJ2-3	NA	TGTGCCAGCAGTAAGCGGGCGGGAGGGAGGCCAGATACGCAGTATTTT	CASSKRAGGRPDTQYF
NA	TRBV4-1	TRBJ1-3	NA	TGCGCCAGCAGCCATATGACTCGAACCGGGATCAGACGAAACACCATATATTTT	CASSHMTRTGIRRNTIYF
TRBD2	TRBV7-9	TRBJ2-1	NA	TGTGCCAGCAGCTTTGGGGGGGGACTAGGCTACAATGAGCAGTTCTTC	CASSFGGGLGYNEQFF
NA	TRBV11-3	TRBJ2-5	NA	TGTGCCAGCAGCTTAGATAGATTTCAAGAGACCCAGTACTTC	CASSLDRFQETQYF
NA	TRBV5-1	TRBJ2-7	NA	TGCGCCAGCAGCTTGGGACTCAGGCCCTCACCGGGGGACGAGCAGTACTTC	CASSLGLRPSPGDEQYF
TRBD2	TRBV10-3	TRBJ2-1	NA	TGTGCCATCAGCGAGCGGGGGGGCCGCAATGAGCAGTTCTTC	CAISERGGRNEQFF
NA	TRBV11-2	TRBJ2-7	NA	TGTGCCAGCAGCTCCCCCTCCAGAGCGGCCTACGAGCAGTACTTC	CASSSPSRAAYEQYF
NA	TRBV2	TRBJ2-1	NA	TGTGCCAGCAACCCGAGAGAGAGCTCCTACAATGAGCAGTTCTTC	CASNPRESSYNEQFF
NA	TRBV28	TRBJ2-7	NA	TGTGCCAGCAGCGTTATGGACAGCTTTTTAGCCGAGCAGTACTTC	CASSVMDSFLAEQYF
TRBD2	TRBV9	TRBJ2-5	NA	TGTGCCAGCAATAACGCTCAGCTCGGGGGGGTAAAGTGGGAGACCCAGTACTTC	CASNNAQLGGVKWETQYF
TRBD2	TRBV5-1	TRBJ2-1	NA	TGCGCCAGCAGCTTGGTAGGCAGGGAGGGTGAGCAGTTCTTC	CASSLVGREGEQFF
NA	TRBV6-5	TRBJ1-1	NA	TGTGCCAGCAACTACAGGGAAGGAAGGAACACTGAAGCTTTCTTT	CASNYREGRNTEAFF
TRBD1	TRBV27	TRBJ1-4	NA	TGTGCCAGCAGTACAGGGGCAACTAATGAAAAACTGTTTTTT	CASSTGATNEKLFF
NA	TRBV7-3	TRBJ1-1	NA	TGTGCCAGCAGCAGATCGTCGGGGGGCGCGGGTGAAGCTTTCTTT	CASSRSSGGAGEAFF
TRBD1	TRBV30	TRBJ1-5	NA	TGTGCCTGGAGTCGGGGACAGGGGGCGTACCAGCCCCAGCATTTT	CAWSRGQGAYQPQHF
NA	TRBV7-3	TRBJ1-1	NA	TGTGCCAGCAGCTTGAATCCATTGGGGAGCTCCAGCACTGAAGCTTTCTTT	CASSLNPLGSSSTEAFF
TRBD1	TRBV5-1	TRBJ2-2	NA	TGCGCCAGCAGCTTAACAGGGGTGAGCGGGGAGCTGTTTTTT	CASSLTGVSGELFF
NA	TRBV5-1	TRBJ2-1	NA	TGCGCCAGCAGCTTGTTCCCTAACAATGAGCAGTTCTTC	CASSLFPNNEQFF
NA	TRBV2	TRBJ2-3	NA	TGTGCCAGCAGTGGAAGCCTAAATACGCAGTATTTT	CASSGSLNTQYF
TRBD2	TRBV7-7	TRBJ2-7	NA	TGTGCCAGCAGCCAAGCGGGAGGGTCCTACGAGCAGTACTTC	CASSQAGGSYEQYF
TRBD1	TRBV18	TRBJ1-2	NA	TGTGCCAGCTCAGCTCCCGGGACAGGGGTAGGCTACACCTTC	CASSAPGTGVGYTF
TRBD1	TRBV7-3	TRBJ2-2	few	TGTGCCAGCAGCTTAAAACAGGGGTCCGGGGAGCTGTTTTTT	CASSLKQGSGELFF